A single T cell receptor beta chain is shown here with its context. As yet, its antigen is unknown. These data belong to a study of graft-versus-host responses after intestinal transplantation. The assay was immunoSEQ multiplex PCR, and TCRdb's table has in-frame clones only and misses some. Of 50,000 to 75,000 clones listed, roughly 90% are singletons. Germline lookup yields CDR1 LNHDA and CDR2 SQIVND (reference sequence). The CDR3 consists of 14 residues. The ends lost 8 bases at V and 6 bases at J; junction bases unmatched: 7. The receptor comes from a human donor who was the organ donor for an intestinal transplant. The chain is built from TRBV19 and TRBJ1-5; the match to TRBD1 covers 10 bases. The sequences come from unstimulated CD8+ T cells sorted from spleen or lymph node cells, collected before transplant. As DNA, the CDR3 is TGTGCCAGTCCCCGGGACAGGGGTAGTCAGCCCCAGCATTTT. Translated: CASPRDRGSQPQHF.